Below are 6 T cell receptor beta chains sequenced from a single sample in a study of blood T cell repertoires in COVID-19. TCRdb's copy holds only in-frame clones and misses some; the assay was immunoSEQ multiplex PCR. The data hold a few hundred thousand clones, with roughly 87% observed a single time. Sequenced input: peripheral blood. These TCRs come from a man aged 18 to 29 with active or convalescent COVID-19.

This chain uses TRBV6-6 with TRBJ2-7, with D unclear. This CDR3 is built from 11 residues. Per the germline V gene, CDR1 is MNHNY and CDR2 is SVGAGI (reference sequence). The V end lost 5 bases, the J end lost 1 base, and 3 bases lay between the germline ends. The CDR3 here is CASSESYEQYF. The CDR3 DNA follows: TGTGCCAGCAGTGAGTCCTACGAGCAGTACTTC.

The gene calls are TRBV9 and TRBJ1-1; D perhaps matches TRBD1 (5 bases). The CDR3 runs to 13 residues. CDR1 SGDLS and CDR2 YYNGEE come from the germline V gene. Trimming cost V 3 bases and J 4 bases, with 10 bases left between them. CDR3 in DNA: TGTGCCAGCAGCGCTTTGGGGGGCACTGAAGCTTTCTTT. Protein sequence: CASSALGGTEAFF.

This chain uses TRBV4-3 with TRBJ2-3, with 9 nucleotides matching TRBD2. Germline values: CDR1 LGHNA, CDR2 YSLEER. CDR3 length equals 16 residues. After removal of 0 bases from V and 6 bases from J, the junction contained 7 bases not matched to a gene. DNA for the CDR3: TGCGCCAGCAGCCAAGACAGCGGGGGGACGATGGATACGCAGTATTTT. Encoded protein: CASSQDSGGTMDTQYF.

This clone was found a few times. This chain uses TRBV28 with TRBJ2-5; 7 nucleotides line up with TRBD1. The V and J ends lost 6 bases and 4 bases, in that order; junction bases with no gene match: 8. Looked up from germline, CDR1 is MDHEN and CDR2 is SYDVKM. CDR3 length equals 14 residues. CDR3 DNA sequence: TGTGCCAGCAGGCACGACAGGGACGGAGAGACCCAGTACTTC. This gives the protein CASRHDRDGETQYF. Filled out from reference TRBV28 and TRBJ2-5, the complete variable domain reads DVKVTQSSRYLVKRTGEKVFLECVQDMDHENMFWYRQDPGLGLRLIYFSYDVKMKEKGDIPEGYSVSREKKERFSLILESASTNQTSMYLCASRHDRDGETQYFGPGTRLLVL.

V is TRBV6-1 and J is TRBJ1-4; D gene unclear. CDR1 is MNHNS and CDR2 is SASEGT in the germline V gene. This CDR3 is 14 amino acids long. V was pared by 2 bases and J by 10 bases, with 14 bases between. The chain's CDR3 is CASSESSNHGKLFF. CDR3 nucleotides: TGTGCCAGCAGTGAAAGTTCAAATCACGGAAAACTGTTTTTT.

This clone was counted a few times. This chain links TRBV19 with TRBJ1-1, with D possibly matching TRBD1 (6 bases). Germline V gene sequence: CDR1 LNHDA, CDR2 SQIVND (reference sequence). Trimming removed 5 bases at V and 0 bases at J, with 13 bases between. This CDR3 is built from 15 residues. This CDR3 is CASSSLDRLNTEAFF. The CDR3 region has the DNA TGTGCCAGTAGTTCACTGGACAGATTGAACACTGAAGCTTTCTTT.